Below are 25 T cell receptor beta chains sequenced from a single sample in a study of T cell clusters in autoimmune cytopenias. TRB was amplified from roughly 0.25 ug of peripheral blood genomic DNA per sample. TRB rearrangements were amplified by touch-down multiplex PCR with mixed TRB-A/B primers. TCRdb reprocessed the multiplex PCR reads and keeps a single row for each CDR3 protein, giving no DNA. This repertoire includes some 4,300 distinct CDR3 sequences. This same sample was also part of a study on T cell repertoires in aging, cancer and after chemotherapy.

The sample taken for sequencing was peripheral blood. The receptors here all came from a human donor in good health.

V gene TRBV7-9 combines with J gene TRBJ1-1; as DNA is missing, the TRBD1 call by TCRdb cannot be tested. This CDR3 is 17 amino acids long. Germline CDR1 is SEHNR and CDR2 is FQNEAQ (reference sequence). The CDR3 sequence: CASSLEAPGTGDTEAFF.

Considering frequency, this clonotype is medium-sized. The genes are TRBV24-1 and TRBJ2-1. The CDR3 length is 12 residues. The germline gives CDR1 KGHDR, CDR2 SFDVKD. CDR3 in amino acids: CATRDRYNEQFF.

The J gene is TRBJ1-1, the V gene TRBV28; the TCRdb D gene call, TRBD1, has no DNA to confirm it. CDR3 size: 14 residues. Germline V gene data show CDR1 as MDHEN and CDR2 as SYDVKM. CDR3: CASSDRGSNTEAFF.

This chain links TRBV28 with TRBJ2-1; TCRdb's D call of TRBD1 is untestable without DNA. Germline lookup yields CDR1 MDHEN and CDR2 SYDVKM. This CDR3 has 14 residues. The CDR3: CASDRRGSYNEQFF.

The V call is TRBV6-5, the J call TRBJ2-3; TCRdb reports TRBD1, a call that lacks DNA to check it against. CDR3 length equals 22 residues. Germline V CDR1 and CDR2: MNHEY, SVGAGI. This CDR3 reads CASSELFSPGQGAYSGTDTQYF.

This clonotype is called medium-sized based on its frequency. The rearrangement links TRBV15 to TRBJ2-3; with no DNA, the TCRdb D assignment of TRBD1 cannot be verified. The CDR3 loop spans 15 amino acids. In germline, CDR1 is LNHNV, CDR2 YYDKDF (reference sequence). This chain's CDR3 is CATSTGGSPTDTQYF.

By frequency, this clonotype is medium-sized. The chain links TRBV27 to TRBJ2-4; TCRdb picks TRBD2, but there is no DNA to check that call. Germline loops: CDR1 MNHEY, CDR2 SMNVEV (reference sequence). The CDR3 runs 18 residues. CDR3 protein: CASSSGLAGGLAKNIQYF.

In terms of frequency, this clonotype is medium-sized (0.01 to 0.1%). The chain joins TRBV18 to TRBJ1-6; with no DNA, the TCRdb D assignment of TRBD1 cannot be verified. The CDR3 extends over 14 amino acids. The germline gives CDR1 KGHSH, CDR2 LQKENI. The CDR3: CASSLTGGLAPLHF. Complete variable domain (other parts from reference TRBV18 and TRBJ1-6): NAGVMQNPRHLVRRRGQEARLRCSPMKGHSHVYWYRQLPEEGLKFMVYLQKENIIDESGMPKERFSAEFPKEGPSILRIQQVVRGDSAAYFCASSLTGGLAPLHFGNGTRLTVT.

By frequency, this clonotype registers medium-sized. The chain employs TRBV15 and TRBJ2-4; TCRdb selects TRBD1, and the lack of DNA leaves this call unchecked. The CDR3 consists of 20 residues. Germline V gives CDR1 LNHNV, CDR2 YYDKDF (reference sequence). The CDR3 loop is CATSREGGRRLAGDKNIQYF.

This clonotype is classed as medium-sized by frequency. V and J are TRBV6-1 and TRBJ2-2; there is no DNA to check the TCRdb D call of TRBD1. From germline, CDR1 is MNHNS and CDR2 SASEGT. The length of the CDR3 is 14 residues. CDR3 in amino acids: CASSERGNTGELFF.

This clonotype counts as medium-sized by frequency. The rearrangement links TRBV30 to TRBJ2-2; TCRdb's D gene call, TRBD1, goes unchecked for lack of DNA. CDR3 length: 16 residues. Germline V gene data show CDR1 as GTSNPN and CDR2 as SVGIG (reference sequence). This chain's CDR3 is CAWSDPTGANTGELFF. Using reference TRBV30 and TRBJ2-2 for the parts outside the CDR3, the full variable domain is SQTIHQWPATLVQPVGSPLSLECTVEGTSNPNLYWYRQAAGRGLQLLFYSVGIGQISSEVPQNLSASRPQDRQFILSSKKLLLSDSGFYLCAWSDPTGANTGELFFGEGSRLTVL.

V gene TRBV19 combines with J gene TRBJ1-1. The CDR3 contains 13 residues. CDR1 LNHDA and CDR2 SQIVND come from the germline V gene (reference sequence). CDR3 residues: CASSMTANTEAFF.

This clonotype is medium-sized (0.01 to 0.1%) by frequency. The chain couples TRBV27 to TRBJ2-3. The CDR3 spans 16 residues. Germline V lookup: CDR1 MNHEY, CDR2 SMNVEV (reference sequence). The CDR3 reads CASSLEWTGGTDTQYF.

The V call is TRBV12-3 or TRBV12-4, the J call TRBJ2-7; TCRdb picks TRBD2, but there is no DNA to check that call. CDR3 length: 14 amino acids. The CDR3 spells CASSPGLAVLEQYF.

This chain joins TRBV24-1 and TRBJ2-2; TCRdb's D gene call, TRBD1, goes unchecked for lack of DNA. There are 15 residues in the CDR3. Germline V CDR1 and CDR2: KGHDR, SFDVKD. This chain's CDR3 is CATSEGQGNTGELFF.

In terms of frequency, this clonotype is medium-sized (0.01 to 0.1%). This chain connects TRBV30 to TRBJ1-2; TCRdb's assignment of TRBD1 cannot be checked, as there is no DNA. There are 12 residues in the CDR3. Germline V gives CDR1 GTSNPN, CDR2 SVGIG (reference sequence). This CDR3 is CAWTGTGGGYTF.

V gene TRBV12-3 or TRBV12-4 combines with J gene TRBJ1-5; TCRdb's assignment of TRBD1 cannot be checked, as there is no DNA. The length of the CDR3 is 15 residues. This CDR3 reads CASTLGQGYNQPQHF.

The J gene is TRBJ1-5, the V gene TRBV6-2 or TRBV6-3. The CDR3 spans 15 residues. The germline V gene encodes CDR1 MNHEY and CDR2 SVGEGT. CDR3 protein: CASTPDLYSNQPQHF.

This clonotype is called medium-sized (0.01 to 0.1%) based on its frequency. V is TRBV6-5 and J is TRBJ2-1; TCRdb gives TRBD2 as the D gene, but with no DNA this cannot be confirmed. CDR1 is MNHEY, CDR2 SVGAGI, per germline. This CDR3 is built from 11 residues. This CDR3 is CATRVRNEQFF.

By frequency, this clonotype is medium-sized. The V and J genes are TRBV11-1 and TRBJ2-7; the D call from TCRdb, TRBD2, cannot be confirmed without DNA. The germline CDR1 and CDR2 sequences are SGHAT and FQDESV (reference sequence). The CDR3 is 14 residues long. The chain's CDR3 is CASSRSSGTYEQYF.

This clonotype registers medium-sized by frequency. This chain links TRBV30 with TRBJ1-3. The CDR3 has 11 amino acids. Germline assignment: CDR1 GTSNPN and CDR2 SVGIG (reference sequence). The CDR3 here is CARDSGNTIYF.

By frequency, this clonotype registers medium-sized. The chain combines TRBV29-1 with TRBJ2-5; TCRdb gives TRBD1 as the D gene, but with no DNA this cannot be confirmed. In germline, CDR1 is SQVTM, CDR2 ANQGSEA. The CDR3 runs 14 residues. The CDR3 loop reads CSVEDREIQETQYF.

The genes are TRBV4-2 and TRBJ1-3. The germline V gene encodes CDR1 LGHNA and CDR2 YNFKEQ. The CDR3 consists of 12 residues. CDR3 sequence reads: CASSQDRNTIYF.

This clonotype registers medium-sized (0.01 to 0.1%) by frequency. This chain uses TRBV19 with TRBJ1-1. In germline, CDR1 is LNHDA, CDR2 SQIVND (reference sequence). The CDR3 loop spans 15 amino acids. CDR3: CASSYGRTMNTEAFF. Full variable domain (outside the CDR3, taken from reference TRBV19 and TRBJ1-1): DGGITQSPKYLFRKEGQNVTLSCEQNLNHDAMYWYRQDPGQGLRLIYYSQIVNDFQKGDIAEGYSVSREKKESFPLTVTSAQKNPTAFYLCASSYGRTMNTEAFFGQGTRLTVV.

The J gene is TRBJ2-1, the V gene TRBV20-1; TCRdb picks TRBD2, but there is no DNA to check that call. The germline V gene has CDR1 DFQATT and CDR2 SNEGSKA (reference sequence). The CDR3 covers 14 residues. This CDR3 reads CSARGSSGRNEQFF.